The TCR beta chain under discussion was sequenced for a study of blood T cell repertoires in COVID-19. Study as a whole: Sites in the United States, Italy and Spain provided acute and convalescent COVID-19 samples.

Germline lookup yields CDR1 MGHRA and CDR2 YSYEKL. The V segment lost 4 bases and the J segment 5 bases; nucleotides outside the gene matches: 5. The CDR3 is made up of 15 amino acids. This clone was picked up one time. In the authors' methods: For nucleated cells, counts were estimated from reference gene primer amplification. TCRdb keeps only in-frame clones here, not all; method: immunoSEQ multiplex PCR. The V and J calls and the clone size are those of that table, but D and trimming were determined from the DNA. The data show about 40,000 clones, about 85% seen once. Sequenced sample: peripheral blood. This receptor was taken from a man aged 45-65 years in a cohort sampled during active COVID-19. J is TRBJ2-2 and V is TRBV4-1, with 9 bases aligning to TRBD1. CDR3 sequence: CASSLRQGGTGELFF. The CDR3 nucleotides read TGCGCCAGCAGCCTCCGACAGGGGGGGACCGGGGAGCTGTTTTTT.